The sequence of this T cell receptor beta chain was determined in a study of T cells after yellow fever vaccination. TCRdb fed the 5' RACE reads into MiXCR, producing one record per CDR3 protein. The table records 300,000 to 450,000 distinct CDR3 sequences, about 8.3% of them present only once. The CDR3 runs 16 residues. Germline CDR1 is SGHAT and CDR2 is FQNNGV. Trimming removed 1 base from V and 2 bases from J, with 14 bases in between. Sequenced material: PBMCs, taken about 49 days after the first yellow fever vaccination. This chain joins TRBV11-2 and TRBJ2-5; possible D gene TRBD2, 5 bases. The TCR comes from a man aged 18-30 years who received the YFV17D yellow fever vaccine. Written as DNA, the CDR3 is TGTGCCAGCAGCTTAGGAGGGCTCCCACCTCAAGAGACCCAGTACTTC. Encoded protein: CASSLGGLPPQETQYF.